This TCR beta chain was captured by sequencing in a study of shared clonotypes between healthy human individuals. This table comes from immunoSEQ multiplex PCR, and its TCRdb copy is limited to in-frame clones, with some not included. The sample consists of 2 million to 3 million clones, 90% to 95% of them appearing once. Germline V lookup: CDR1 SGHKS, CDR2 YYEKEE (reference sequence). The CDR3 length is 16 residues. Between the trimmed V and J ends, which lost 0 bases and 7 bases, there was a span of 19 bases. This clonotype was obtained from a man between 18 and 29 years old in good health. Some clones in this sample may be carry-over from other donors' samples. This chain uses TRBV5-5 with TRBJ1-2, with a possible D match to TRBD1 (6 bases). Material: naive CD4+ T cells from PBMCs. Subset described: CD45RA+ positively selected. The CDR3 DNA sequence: TGTGCCAGCAGCTTGGGGGTTGGACAGCCCCTCGGTGGCTACACCTTC. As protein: CASSLGVGQPLGGYTF.